The clone carrying this T cell receptor (beta chain) came up many times. This sample was included in a study of T cells in Graves' hyperthyroidism and ophthalmopathy. The germline V gene encodes CDR1 PRHDT and CDR2 FYEKMQ (reference sequence). CDR3 length equals 15 residues. J gave up 3 bases and V 4 bases, and 3 bases lay outside the gene matches. Amplified TCR beta CDR3 regions came from RNA transcripts. The HTBI primer set drove a first-round RT-PCR of the TCR CDR3. TCRdb independently ran MiXCR on the multiplex PCR reads; one entry per CDR3 protein. The sample gives 250,000 to 400,000 distinct CDR3 sequences, approximately 14% of which show up once; 34% is in the top ten.

The rearrangement links TRBV13 to TRBJ2-7; 13 bases fit TRBD2. Sequencing was carried out using blood. The clonotype was recovered from a woman in her forties with Graves' ophthalmopathy. CDR3 residues: CASSSRTSGSYEQYF. CDR3 coding DNA: TGTGCCAGCAGCTCCCGGACTAGCGGGAGCTACGAGCAGTACTTC.